A selection of T cell receptor beta chains follows, all from one sample in a study of metastatic and nonmetastatic thyroid tumors. From the PCR reads, TCRdb re-called clones with MiXCR. Of about 92,000 clones listed, about 15% were seen once; the top ten hold 3.6%. Sequences were obtained from blood. All receptors derive from a female donor with papillary thyroid cancer or a benign thyroid nodule (not recorded which). Some clones in this sample may be carry-over from other donors' samples. The conserved cysteine and the conserved F or W are not part of the CDR3 here. Fields, in order: clone size, J gene, V gene, CDR3 protein. Only some rows state a clone size, as once, few, many or a class for expanded clones.

>many|TRBJ1-5|TRBV2
ASRSGLGNQPQH
>NA|TRBJ1-2|TRBV3-1
ASSQVGGTGGT
>many|TRBJ1-2|TRBV20-1
SATDPLTGGAYGYT
>many|TRBJ2-2|TRBV20-1
SARNTQGWAGELF
>NA|TRBJ2-5|TRBV4-1
ASRCPRQGVETQY
>NA|TRBJ2-5|TRBV6-1
ASRPPGGSEGTQY
>many|TRBJ2-2|TRBV6-4
ASSASGTGELF
>many|TRBJ1-2|TRBV29-1
SAAGGSSNYGYT
>once|TRBJ1-1|TRBV20-1
SARGDGRDTEAF
>NA|TRBJ2-3|TRBV18
ASSPLPGDTDTQY
>many|TRBJ1-2|TRBV3-1
ASSQRGADRSYT
>NA|TRBJ1-5|TRBV25-1
ASSYRGGGEGGQPQH
>few|TRBJ2-3|TRBV6-1
AIPSSGGADTQY
>few|TRBJ2-2|TRBV6-1
ASTDGRYTGELF
>many|TRBJ1-1|TRBV5-1
ASRPGQGMNTEAF
>many|TRBJ2-3|TRBV29-1
SVDWGDTQY
>many|TRBJ1-5|TRBV13
ASSLWADRSQPQH
>many|TRBJ2-7|TRBV6-1
ASSERLAGDEQY
>many|TRBJ1-6|TRBV20-1
SVQTGTENSPLH
>few|TRBJ2-7|TRBV28
ANSFPLSFGQDDTYEQY
>many|TRBJ1-5|TRBV6-2/TRBV6-3
ASSYVGRGLGGNQLQH
>few|TRBJ2-1|TRBV6-1
ASSEVSQGGENEQF
>few|TRBJ2-7|TRBV27
ASSFEGPSYEHY
>many|TRBJ2-1|TRBV7-2
ASSLPPGQANEQF
>many|TRBJ2-3|TRBV5-1
ASSFGGGARTDTQY
>many|TRBJ1-2|TRBV10-3
AISQTGGDGYT
>NA|TRBJ2-3|TRBV4-2
ASSLAGGPAAEDTQY
>NA|TRBJ2-3|TRBV5-5
ASSPIDGGRGAQY
>many|TRBJ2-2|TRBV13
ASSFASTGELF
>NA|TRBJ2-2|TRBV7-8
ASSTSPDLNTGEPF
>many|TRBJ1-1|TRBV20-1
SAQTGVHTEAF
>NA|TRBJ1-5|TRBV18
ASSGGTGQPQH
>many|TRBJ2-1|TRBV10-2
ASSDGLAGSYNEQF
>many|TRBJ2-2|TRBV20-1
SARDPSGGDAGELF
>few|TRBJ2-1|TRBV24-1
AISPGSRYNEQF
>many|TRBJ1-6|TRBV20-1
SASGGALPNNSPLH
>NA|TRBJ2-5|TRBV2
ASSRTLAGGPEETQY
>many|TRBJ1-2|TRBV29-1
SVGDTRNYGYT
>few|TRBJ2-5|TRBV12-3/TRBV12-4
ASSFAGGSLDTQY
>many|TRBJ1-5|TRBV19
ASSIVGGQGPQH
>many|TRBJ1-2|TRBV3-1
AVGEATGAYGYT
>many|TRBJ2-1|TRBV28
ASNFGTQPYNEQF
>many|TRBJ2-1|TRBV6-2/TRBV6-3
ASSPPPGTRGEYNEQF
>many|TRBJ1-1|TRBV20-1
SARESTGLNTEAF
>many|TRBJ2-1|TRBV15
ATSREPRAEQF
>many|TRBJ1-5|TRBV5-5
ASSGGVSNQPQH